This T cell receptor (beta chain) appears in the sequencing data of a study of cytomegalovirus exposure and HLA in healthy donors. General study findings and limits: Previous analysis showed most TCR beta V segments were productive about 90% or about 30% of the time.

Worth noting for this clone: Antigen: not known.

Researchers ran the PCR with 60 Vbeta and 13 Jbeta primers. Clones were sequenced by immunoSEQ multiplex PCR, and TCRdb holds only the in-frame ones, with some missing. The repertoire consists of around 160,000 clones, with about three quarters occurring once and the leading ten covering around 3%. The V gene lost 4 bases and the J gene lost 1 base, with 11 bases spanning the gap. CDR3 length equals 15 residues. Germline assignment: CDR1 LNHDA and CDR2 SQIVND (reference sequence). The chain combines TRBV19 with TRBJ1-3; unclear D gene. The source material was PBMCs. The receptor was derived from a woman aged 35 to 49 in good health and CMV-seropositive. The CDR3 DNA follows: TGTGCCAGTAGTACCGTCCTCAGTTCTGGAAACACCATATATTTT. Translation gives CASSTVLSSGNTIYF.